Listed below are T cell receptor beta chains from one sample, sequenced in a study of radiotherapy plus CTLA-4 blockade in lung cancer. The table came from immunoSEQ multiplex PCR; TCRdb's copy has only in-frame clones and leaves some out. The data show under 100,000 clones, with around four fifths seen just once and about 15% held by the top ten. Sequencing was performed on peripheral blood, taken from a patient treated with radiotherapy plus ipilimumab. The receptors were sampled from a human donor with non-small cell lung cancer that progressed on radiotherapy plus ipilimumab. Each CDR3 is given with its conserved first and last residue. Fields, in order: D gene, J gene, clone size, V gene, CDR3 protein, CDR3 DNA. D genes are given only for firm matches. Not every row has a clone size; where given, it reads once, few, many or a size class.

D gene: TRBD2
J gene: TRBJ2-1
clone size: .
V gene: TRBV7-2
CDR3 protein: CASTASGTWWQFF
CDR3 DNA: TGTGCCAGCACCGCTAGCGGGACTTGGTGGCAGTTCTTC

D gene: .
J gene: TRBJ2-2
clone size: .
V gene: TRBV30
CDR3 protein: CAWTLDRARRAGELFF
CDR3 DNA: TGTGCCTGGACCCTGGACCGCGCCCGGAGGGCCGGGGAGCTGTTTTTT

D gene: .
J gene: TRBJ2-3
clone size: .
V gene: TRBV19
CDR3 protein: CASSTADRPTDTQYF
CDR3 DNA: TGTGCCAGTAGTACCGCGGACAGACCCACAGATACGCAGTATTTT

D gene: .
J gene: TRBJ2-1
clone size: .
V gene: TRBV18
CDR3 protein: CASSPPLAESYNEQFF
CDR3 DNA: TGTGCCAGCTCACCACCTCTGGCAGAATCTTACAATGAGCAGTTCTTC

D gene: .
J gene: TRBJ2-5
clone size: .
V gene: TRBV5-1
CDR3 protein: CASGSGGPKETQYF
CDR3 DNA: TGCGCCAGCGGGTCGGGGGGCCCCAAAGAGACCCAGTACTTC

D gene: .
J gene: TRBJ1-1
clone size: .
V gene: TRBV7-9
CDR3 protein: CASSKKEYTEAFF
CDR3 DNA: TGTGCCAGCTCCAAGAAGGAGTACACTGAAGCTTTCTTT

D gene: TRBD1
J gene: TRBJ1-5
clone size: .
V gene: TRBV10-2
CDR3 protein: CASSDQDRGLRQPQHF
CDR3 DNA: TGCGCCAGCAGTGATCAGGACAGGGGGCTTCGTCAGCCCCAGCATTTT

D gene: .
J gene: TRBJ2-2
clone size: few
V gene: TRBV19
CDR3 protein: CASSIEARYTGELFF
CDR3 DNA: TGTGCCAGTAGTATAGAGGCCAGATACACCGGGGAGCTGTTTTTT

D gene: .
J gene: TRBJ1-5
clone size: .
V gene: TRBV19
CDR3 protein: CASSLSLNQPQHF
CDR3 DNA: TGTGCCAGTAGCCTATCCCTCAATCAGCCCCAGCATTTT

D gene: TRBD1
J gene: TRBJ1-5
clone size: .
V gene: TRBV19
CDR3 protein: CASSTGQGFSNQPQHF
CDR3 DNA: TGTGCCAGTAGTACCGGACAGGGATTTAGCAATCAGCCCCAGCATTTT

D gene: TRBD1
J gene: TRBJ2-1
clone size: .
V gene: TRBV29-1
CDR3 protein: CSVVTGVYYNEQFF
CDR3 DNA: TGCAGCGTCGTGACAGGGGTCTACTACAATGAGCAGTTCTTC

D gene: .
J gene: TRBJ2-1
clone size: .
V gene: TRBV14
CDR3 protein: CASSQKRGHRGDEQFF
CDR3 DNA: TGTGCCAGCAGCCAAAAGCGGGGACACAGGGGCGATGAGCAGTTCTTC

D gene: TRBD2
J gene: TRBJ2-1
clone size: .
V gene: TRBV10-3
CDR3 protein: CAISEWAGGDNEQFF
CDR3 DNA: TGTGCCATCAGTGAGTGGGCGGGGGGAGACAATGAGCAGTTCTTC

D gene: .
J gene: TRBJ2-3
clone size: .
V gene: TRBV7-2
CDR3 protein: CASSLVAGPTDTQYF
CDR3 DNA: TGTGCCAGCAGCTTAGTCGCGGGGCCCACAGATACGCAGTATTTT

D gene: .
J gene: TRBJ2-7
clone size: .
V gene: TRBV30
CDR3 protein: CAWTTAGTGASREQYF
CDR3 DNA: TGTGCCTGGACCACTGCCGGTACGGGGGCGTCGAGGGAGCAGTACTTC

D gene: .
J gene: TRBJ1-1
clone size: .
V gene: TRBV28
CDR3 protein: CASSPPGEGMNTEAFF
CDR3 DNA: TGTGCCAGCAGTCCTCCCGGAGAGGGAATGAACACTGAAGCTTTCTTT

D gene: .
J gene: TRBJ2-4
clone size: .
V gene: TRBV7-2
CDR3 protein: CASSLVAANLAKNIQYF
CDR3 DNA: TGTGCCAGCAGCTTAGTGGCAGCTAATCTAGCCAAAAACATTCAGTACTTC

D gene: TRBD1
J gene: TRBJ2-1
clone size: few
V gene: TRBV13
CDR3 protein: CASSLLGGGNEQFF
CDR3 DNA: TGTGCCAGCAGCTTACTAGGGGGCGGAAATGAGCAGTTCTTC

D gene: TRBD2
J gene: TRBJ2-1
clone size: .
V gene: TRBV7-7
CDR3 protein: CASSLSSGLNNEQFF
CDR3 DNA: TGTGCTAGCAGCTTGTCTAGCGGACTAAACAATGAGCAGTTCTTC

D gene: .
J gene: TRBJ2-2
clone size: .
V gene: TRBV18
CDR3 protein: CASAFSRAGELFF
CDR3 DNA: TGTGCCAGCGCCTTTAGTAGGGCCGGGGAGCTGTTTTTT

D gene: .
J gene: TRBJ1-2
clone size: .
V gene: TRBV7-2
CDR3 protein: CASSLLAGGATGYTF
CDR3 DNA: TGTGCCAGCAGCTTACTTGCTGGGGGGGCTACTGGCTACACCTTC

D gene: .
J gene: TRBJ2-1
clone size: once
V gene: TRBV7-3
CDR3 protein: CASSLKGFGGHEQFF
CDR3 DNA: TGTGCCAGCAGCTTAAAAGGGTTTGGGGGACATGAGCAGTTCTTC

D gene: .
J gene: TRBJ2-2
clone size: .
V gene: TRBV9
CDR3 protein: CASTHENTGELFF
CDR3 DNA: TGTGCCAGCACCCATGAGAACACCGGGGAGCTGTTTTTT

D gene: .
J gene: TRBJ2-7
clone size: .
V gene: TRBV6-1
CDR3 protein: CASRSISYEQYF
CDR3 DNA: TGTGCCAGCAGATCCATCTCCTACGAGCAGTACTTC

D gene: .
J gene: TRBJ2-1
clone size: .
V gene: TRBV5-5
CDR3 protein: CASSLGSAAHNGQFF
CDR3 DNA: TGTGCCAGCAGCTTGGGTTCGGCGGCTCACAATGGGCAGTTCTTC

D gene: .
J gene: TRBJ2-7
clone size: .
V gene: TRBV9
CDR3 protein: CASSVVSSSYEQYF
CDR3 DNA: TGTGCCAGCAGCGTAGTGAGTAGCTCCTACGAGCAGTACTTC

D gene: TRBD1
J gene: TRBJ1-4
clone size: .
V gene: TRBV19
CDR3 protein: CASTIRQGAAEKLFF
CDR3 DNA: TGTGCCAGTACCATAAGACAGGGGGCGGCTGAAAAACTGTTTTTT

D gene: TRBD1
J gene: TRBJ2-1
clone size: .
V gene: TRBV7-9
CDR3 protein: CASSFRERTGAQDEQFF
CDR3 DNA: TGTGCCAGCAGCTTTAGGGAACGAACAGGGGCGCAAGACGAGCAGTTCTTC

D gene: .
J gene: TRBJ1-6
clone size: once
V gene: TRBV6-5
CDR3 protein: CASSSVSYNSPLHF
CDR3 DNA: TGTGCCAGCAGTTCAGTCTCCTATAATTCACCCCTCCACTTT

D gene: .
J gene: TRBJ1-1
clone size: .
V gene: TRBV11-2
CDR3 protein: CASSLQGPNTEAFF
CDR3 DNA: TGTGCCAGCAGCTTACAGGGGCCGAACACTGAAGCTTTCTTT

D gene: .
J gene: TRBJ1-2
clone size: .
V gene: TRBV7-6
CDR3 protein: CASSPDSSNYGYTF
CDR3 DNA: TGTGCCAGCAGCCCCGACAGTAGCAACTATGGCTACACCTTC

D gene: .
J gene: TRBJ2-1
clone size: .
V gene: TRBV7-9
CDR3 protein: CASSLGLHEQFF
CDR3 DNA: TGTGCCAGCAGCCTAGGGTTGCATGAGCAGTTCTTC

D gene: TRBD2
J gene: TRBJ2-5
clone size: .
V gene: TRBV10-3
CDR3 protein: CAIRVSGGAPETQYF
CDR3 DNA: TGTGCCATCAGAGTTAGCGGGGGGGCCCCAGAGACCCAGTACTTC

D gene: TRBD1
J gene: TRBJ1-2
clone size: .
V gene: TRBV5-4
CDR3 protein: CASSPTGWDYGYTF
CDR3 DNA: TGTGCCAGCAGCCCGACAGGGTGGGACTATGGCTACACCTTC

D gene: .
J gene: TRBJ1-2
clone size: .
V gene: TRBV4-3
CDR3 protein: CASSQHGSGGAQVYGYTF
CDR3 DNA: TGCGCCAGCAGCCAACATGGTTCAGGAGGAGCCCAAGTCTATGGCTACACCTTC

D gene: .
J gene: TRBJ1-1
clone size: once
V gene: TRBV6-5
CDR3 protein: CASRGHQNTEAFF
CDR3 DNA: TGTGCCAGCCGAGGACACCAGAACACTGAAGCTTTCTTT

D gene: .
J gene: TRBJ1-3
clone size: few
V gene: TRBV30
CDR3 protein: CAWRPPRVFSGNTIYF
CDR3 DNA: TGTGCCTGGAGGCCCCCCAGGGTCTTCTCTGGAAACACCATATATTTT

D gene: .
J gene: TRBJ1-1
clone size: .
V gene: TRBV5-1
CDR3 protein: CASSLSQLNTEAFF
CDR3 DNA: TGCGCCAGCAGCTTGAGCCAGCTGAACACTGAAGCTTTCTTT

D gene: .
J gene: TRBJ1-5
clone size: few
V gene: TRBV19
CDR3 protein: CASSLGPYSNQPQHF
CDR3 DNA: TGTGCCAGTAGTCTGGGACCTTATAGCAATCAGCCCCAGCATTTT

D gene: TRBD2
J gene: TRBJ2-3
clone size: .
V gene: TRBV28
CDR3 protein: CASSFGGITDTQYF
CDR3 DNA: TGTGCCAGCAGTTTCGGGGGGATCACAGATACGCAGTATTTT

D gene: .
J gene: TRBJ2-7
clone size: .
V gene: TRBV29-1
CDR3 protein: CSVWEYEQYF
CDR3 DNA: TGCAGCGTTTGGGAGTACGAGCAGTACTTC

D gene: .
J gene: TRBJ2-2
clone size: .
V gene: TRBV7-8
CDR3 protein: CASSLAPGTYTGELFF
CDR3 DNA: TGTGCCAGCAGCTTAGCCCCCGGGACCTACACCGGGGAGCTGTTTTTT

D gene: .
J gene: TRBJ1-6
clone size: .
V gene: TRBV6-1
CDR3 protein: CASSARVQDMVHNSPLHF
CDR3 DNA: TGTGCCAGCAGTGCCCGTGTCCAGGATATGGTACATAATTCACCCCTCCACTTT

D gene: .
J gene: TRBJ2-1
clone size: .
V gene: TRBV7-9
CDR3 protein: CASSYFDEQFF
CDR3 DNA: TGTGCCAGCAGTTACTTTGATGAGCAGTTCTTC

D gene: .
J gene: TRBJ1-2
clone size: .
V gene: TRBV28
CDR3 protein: CASSYGTNYGYTF
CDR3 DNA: TGTGCCAGCAGTTACGGGACTAACTATGGCTACACCTTC

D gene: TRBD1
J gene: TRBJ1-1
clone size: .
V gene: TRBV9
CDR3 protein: CASSVEGASAFF
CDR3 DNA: TGTGCCAGCAGCGTAGAGGGGGCCTCAGCTTTCTTT

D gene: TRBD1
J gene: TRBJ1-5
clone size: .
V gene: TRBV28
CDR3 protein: CASNPGGSRGQPQHF
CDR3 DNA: TGTGCCAGCAACCCAGGGGGTAGTCGGGGTCAGCCCCAGCATTTT

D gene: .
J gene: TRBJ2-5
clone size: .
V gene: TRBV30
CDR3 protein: CAWSVRAGWETQYF
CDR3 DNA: TGTGCCTGGAGTGTACGGGCAGGATGGGAGACCCAGTACTTC

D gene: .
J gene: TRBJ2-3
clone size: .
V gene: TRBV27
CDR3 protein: CASSPQPRTGSDTQYF
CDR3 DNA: TGTGCCAGCAGTCCCCAACCCCGAACAGGGTCAGATACGCAGTATTTT

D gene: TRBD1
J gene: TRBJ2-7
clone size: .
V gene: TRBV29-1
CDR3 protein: CSVEDGQGAGEQYF
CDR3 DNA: TGCAGCGTTGAAGACGGACAGGGGGCTGGAGAGCAGTACTTC

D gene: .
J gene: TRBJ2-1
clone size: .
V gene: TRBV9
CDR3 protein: CASSVGGTQGWQFF
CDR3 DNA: TGTGCCAGCAGCGTAGGAGGGACCCAGGGTTGGCAGTTCTTC

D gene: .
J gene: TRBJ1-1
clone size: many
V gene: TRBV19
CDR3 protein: CASSTDSLRAFF
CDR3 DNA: TGTGCCAGTAGTACCGACAGCCTAAGAGCTTTCTTT

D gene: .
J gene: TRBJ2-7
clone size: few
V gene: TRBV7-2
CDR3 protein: CASSLAPGVYSEQYF
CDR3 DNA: TGTGCCAGCAGCTTAGCGCCGGGGGTATATAGCGAGCAGTACTTC

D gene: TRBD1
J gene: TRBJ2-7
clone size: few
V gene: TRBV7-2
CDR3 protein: CASSLRGTGSYEQYF
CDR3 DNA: TGTGCCAGCAGCTTAAGAGGGACAGGCTCCTACGAGCAGTACTTC

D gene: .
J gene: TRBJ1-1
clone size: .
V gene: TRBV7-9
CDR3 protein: CASSLSGDTEAFF
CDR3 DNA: TGTGCCAGCAGCTTAAGTGGGGACACTGAAGCTTTCTTT

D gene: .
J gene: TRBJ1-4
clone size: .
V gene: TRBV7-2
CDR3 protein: CASSLVGQGYGEKLFF
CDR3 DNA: TGTGCCAGCAGCTTAGTTGGGCAGGGGTACGGGGAAAAACTGTTTTTT

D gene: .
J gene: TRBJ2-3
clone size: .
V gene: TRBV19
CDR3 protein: CASSIGSRDTQYF
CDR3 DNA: TGTGCCAGTAGTATAGGTAGCCGAGATACGCAGTATTTT

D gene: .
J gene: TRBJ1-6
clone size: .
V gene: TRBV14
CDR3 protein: CASSQEVYNSPLHF
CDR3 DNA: TGTGCCAGCAGCCAAGAGGTCTATAATTCACCCCTCCACTTT

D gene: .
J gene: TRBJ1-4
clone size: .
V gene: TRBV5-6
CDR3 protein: CASSFFRGELFF
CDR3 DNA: TGTGCCAGCAGCTTTTTTCGGGGAGAACTGTTTTTT